What follows are 19 T cell receptor beta chains derived from one specimen sequenced in a study of tumor-infiltrating lymphocytes in primary liver carcinoma (dated 2017 in TCRdb). TCRdb records Illumina HiSeq 2500 as the sequencer. TCRbeta-specific cDNA was reverse-transcribed from 500 ng total RNA using a constant-region primer and ProtoScript II reverse transcriptase. Three nested multiplex PCR rounds, following a slightly modified ARM-PCR procedure, were used to build the TCRbeta libraries. Multiplex TRBV1-TRBV30 forward primers and a Cbeta reverse primer were used in the first two PCR rounds, each of which was run for roughly 9 cycles. TCRdb trimmed the raw reads at Q25, called clones with MiXCR and kept productive beta chains. Every entry covers one CDR3 protein and lists the most common genes and DNA from its rows. The sample table shows 35,000 to 45,000 distinct CDR3 sequences, and 75% are seen once. The ten largest account for 38% of the sample.

Total RNA and DNA were co-extracted without cell sorting from around 20-30 mg of bulk tissue using the AllPrep DNA/RNA mini kit. Specimen: tumor-adjacent normal liver tissue. The receptors shown here come from a woman in her 30s with primary liver carcinoma and hepatitis B virus infection.

The chain carries TRBV12-3 or TRBV12-4 and TRBJ2-1; weak D call: TRBD2 (5 bases). The CDR3 loop spans 13 amino acids. The CDR3 sequence is CLSSMRSDNEQFF. The CDR3 region has the DNA TGTCTCAGCAGCATGCGTAGCGACAATGAGCAGTTCTTC.

A word on this clonotype: The junction departs from germline at one end; a sequencing error may be responsible. The chain combines TRBV6-2 or TRBV6-3 with TRBJ2-5; 8 positions match TRBD1. Looked up from germline, CDR1 is MNHEY and CDR2 is SVGEGT. The CDR3 sequence is 16 residues long. The CDR3 here is CASSILPGTGVETQYF. As DNA, the CDR3 is TGTGCCAGCAGCATCCTCCCCGGGACAGGAGTGGAGACCCAGTACTTT.

This clonotype was observed at least ten times. V usage is TRBV5-1 and J usage is TRBJ2-7; 8 bases align to TRBD2. Germline CDR1 reads SGHRS; CDR2 reads YFSETQ. The V gene end was trimmed by 4 bases and the J gene end by 6 bases; junction bases not matched to a gene: 3. This CDR3 contains 12 residues. The CDR3 loop is CASSREGPEQYF. CDR3 nucleotide sequence: TGCGCCAGCAGCCGGGAGGGCCCCGAGCAGTACTTC.

Note on this clonotype: This CDR3 is missing its conserved last phenylalanine or tryptophan, likely due to a read error. This sequence joins TRBV6-1 and TRBJ1-1; D not resolved. Germline V gives CDR1 MNHNS, CDR2 SASEGT. This CDR3 has 16 amino acids. Trimming took 1 base from V and 5 from J, leaving 17 bases between them. CDR3 nucleotide sequence: TGTGCCAGCAGTGAAGAGGTGGGAACCCCTGAGACTGAAGCTTTCTTA. Translating it yields CASSEEVGTPETEAFL.

This chain connects TRBV6-6 to TRBJ2-5; D gene ambiguous. V lost 0 bases and J lost 7, with 12 bases in between. In germline, CDR1 is MNHNY, CDR2 SVGAGI (reference sequence). The CDR3 runs to 14 residues. DNA of the CDR3: TGTGCCAGCAGTTACTCGATAGGGTGGGGGACCCAGTACTTC. Translated: CASSYSIGWGTQYF.

Comments on this clonotype: This clone may be a read error of a much larger clone one base away. The CDR3 spells CASSLGRGSISSGANVLTF. Written as DNA, the CDR3 is TGTGCCAGCAGCTTAGGCCGGGGGAGCATCAGCTCTGGGGCCAACGTCCTGACTTTC. The chain employs TRBV7-9 and TRBJ2-6; TRBD2 is a possible D gene (6 bases). This CDR3 region has 19 residues. Germline V gene data show CDR1 as SEHNR and CDR2 as FQNEAQ (reference sequence). Trimming shortened V by 1 base and J by 0 bases, and 16 bases separated the two germline ends.

Remarks on this clonotype: The CDR3 does not close with the conserved phenylalanine or tryptophan, likely indicating a read error. The chain couples TRBV29-1 to TRBJ2-2; 11 nucleotides match TRBD2. Germline values: CDR1 SQVTM, CDR2 ANQGSEA. With 3 bases clipped from V and 4 bases from J, the junction kept 13 bases outside the gene matches. This CDR3 contains 18 residues. CDR3 nucleotide sequence: TGCAGCGTTGACGAGGGGACTAGCGGAGAGGGCGGCACCGGGGAGCTGTTTCTT. This sequence encodes CSVDEGTSGEGGTGELFL.

Regarding this clonotype: A read error is likely, as this CDR3 ends without the conserved phenylalanine or tryptophan. The chain carries TRBV7-9 and TRBJ2-3, with 10 positions matching TRBD1. The CDR3 contains 16 residues. V was pared by 6 bases and J by 5 bases, with 11 bases of the junction left unmatched. Germline CDR1 is SEHNR and CDR2 is FQNEAQ (reference sequence). The chain's CDR3 is CASSSRDRGYLDTQYL. The DNA for the CDR3 is TGTGCCAGCAGTTCCCGGGACAGGGGATACTTAGATACGCAGTATCTT.

In regard to this clonotype: Compared with germline, one end of the junction differs, possibly owing to a read error. V usage is TRBV28 and J usage is TRBJ2-1; TRBD2 aligns across 10 bases. Germline-derived CDR1 and CDR2 are MDHEN and SYDVKM. CDR3 length: 15 residues. Here the CDR3 DNA reads TGTGCCAGCAGTTCTGTTAGCGGGGGGCCCAATGAGCGGTTCTTC. Its translation is CASSSVSGGPNERFF.

The chain joins TRBV6-5 to TRBJ2-6; D may be TRBD1 or TRBD2 (6 bases each). The V end was cut by 6 bases, the J end by 3 bases, with 18 bases between. The length of the CDR3 is 17 residues. In germline, CDR1 is MNHEY, CDR2 SVGAGI. CDR3 protein: CASRMGRGTSGANVLTF. The CDR3 coding sequence is TGTGCCAGCAGGATGGGACGGGGGACAAGTGGGGCCAACGTCCTGACTTTC.

Comment on this clonotype: One junction end disagrees with the germline gene, perhaps due to a read error. The CDR3 spells CASSYLDIQPQHF. The DNA for the CDR3 is TGTGCCAGCAGTTACCTGGACATTCAGCCCCAGCATTTC. This chain connects TRBV6-2 or TRBV6-3 to TRBJ1-5; perhaps TRBD1 as D (5 bases). The CDR3 is 13 residues long. Looked up from germline, CDR1 is MNHEY and CDR2 is SVGEGT.

The J gene is TRBJ2-6, the V gene TRBV5-6, with a tentative D call TRBD1 (6 bases). This CDR3 spans 16 amino acids. Looked up from germline, CDR1 is SGHDT and CDR2 is YYEEEE. V was trimmed by 7 bases and J by 0 bases, leaving 14 bases between them. Here the CDR3 DNA reads TGTGCCAGCCAGGACAGCAGCTTCTCTGGGGCCAACGTCCTGACTTTC. The encoded protein is CASQDSSFSGANVLTF.

The chain has TRBV11-2 and TRBJ2-1; TRBD2 might be the D (6 bases). CDR1 is SGHAT and CDR2 is FQNNGV in the germline V gene. Trimming cost V 5 bases and J 4 bases, with 18 bases left between them. This CDR3 comprises 16 residues. CDR3 sequence (DNA): TGTGCCAGCAGCAGCTCTCTGGCGGGAAGATACAATGAGCAGTTCTTC. Its protein is CASSSSLAGRYNEQFF.

This clonotype appeared many times. The V and J genes are TRBV5-1 and TRBJ2-5; no firm D call. Per the germline V gene, CDR1 is SGHRS and CDR2 is YFSETQ. The CDR3 is 15 amino acids. Trimming cost V 2 bases and J 2 bases, with 13 bases left between them. The CDR3 loop is CASSFNGPPQETQYF. The CDR3 DNA is TGCGCCAGCAGCTTCAACGGTCCCCCGCAAGAGACCCAGTACTTC.

Concerning this clonotype: No conserved phenylalanine or tryptophan ends this CDR3, so it is likely a read error. The chain couples TRBV6-2 or TRBV6-3 to TRBJ2-7, with TRBD2 matching 7 bases. Germline V gives CDR1 MNHEY, CDR2 SVGEGT. This CDR3 contains 15 residues. As DNA, the CDR3 is TGTGCCAGCTGTTACTCGTTTACGGGAGGTCACGAGCAGTACTAC. As protein: CASCYSFTGGHEQYY.

The rearrangement joins TRBV6-1 to TRBJ2-3, with a weak D call TRBD1 (5 bases). The germline V and J ends were trimmed by 2 bases and 4 bases, with 7 bases remaining between them. Germline V gives CDR1 MNHNS, CDR2 SASEGT. The CDR3 is 13 amino acids. CDR3 sequence: CASSEIGADTQYF. In DNA, the CDR3 is TGTGCCAGCAGTGAAATAGGGGCAGATACGCAGTATTTT.

This clonotype was observed at least ten times. The J gene is TRBJ2-1, the V gene TRBV4-2; D is ambiguous. V shed 0 bases and J shed 0 bases, with 9 bases lying between them. The germline gives CDR1 LGHNA, CDR2 YNFKEQ. The CDR3 runs 16 residues. DNA of the CDR3: TGTGCCAGCAGCCAAGAGCCCACAGTCTCCTACAATGAGCAGTTCTTC. Protein product: CASSQEPTVSYNEQFF.

This clonotype was seen a few times. A read error may be the cause here, since a much bigger clone is one base away. J is TRBJ2-1 and V is TRBV7-9, with a possible D match to TRBD2 (7 bases). CDR1 and CDR2 from the germline V gene are SEHNR and FQNEAQ (reference sequence). There are 15 residues in the CDR3. V gave up 4 bases and J gave up 6 bases, with 16 bases separating them. In DNA, the CDR3 is TGTGCCAGCAGCTCGGACGGGGGGCGATTCAATGAGCAGTTCTTC. It translates to CASSSDGGRFNEQFF.

In regard to this clonotype: A read error is possible here, since a much larger clone lies one base away. The chain joins TRBV5-1 to TRBJ2-3; TRBD2 is a possible D gene (5 bases). V lost 6 bases, J lost 5 bases, and 13 bases lay in between. The CDR3 extends over 13 amino acids. The germline CDR1 and CDR2 sequences are SGHRS and YFSETQ. The CDR3 sequence is CASTLQRIDTQYF. DNA of the CDR3: TGCGCCAGCACCCTACAGCGGATAGATACGCAGTATTTT.